The 21 T cell receptor beta chains given below trace back to one sample, sequenced in a study of blood T cell repertoires in COVID-19. The assay was immunoSEQ multiplex PCR, and TCRdb's table has in-frame clones only and misses some. The table includes around 100,000 clones, around 84% detected once. Sequenced: peripheral blood. The source of these receptors is a woman in her 70s with active or convalescent COVID-19.

This chain uses TRBV30 with TRBJ2-1; maybe TRBD2 (7 bases). CDR3 length: 14 amino acids. Per the germline V gene, CDR1 is GTSNPN and CDR2 is SVGIG (reference sequence). Trimming removed 4 bases at V and 2 bases at J, with 12 bases between. Here the CDR3 DNA reads TGTGCCTGGACCCCGCGGGGGCCCTACAATGAGCAGTTCTTC. Translated: CAWTPRGPYNEQFF.

The chain couples TRBV6-1 to TRBJ2-5; 7 bases fit TRBD1. The CDR3 has 13 residues. J was trimmed by 5 bases and V by 1 base; bases with no gene match: 1. The germline V gene has CDR1 MNHNS and CDR2 SASEGT. This chain's CDR3 is CASSEDRGETQYF. The CDR3 nucleotides read TGTGCCAGCAGTGAAGACAGGGGTGAGACCCAGTACTTC.

As concerns this clone: Mismatch with germline at one junction end may stem from a read error. The rearrangement links TRBV5-3 to TRBJ1-2; a weak D match, TRBD1 (6 bases). TRBV5-3 is sorted into the ORF group, with uncertain function. The CDR3 has 14 residues. The CDR3: CARSETYTGHPVSF. DNA for the CDR3: TGTGCCAGAAGCGAGACATACACAGGGCACCCCGTCTCCTTC.

The count of this clone is one. The V call is TRBV5-1, the J call TRBJ2-2; D is undetermined. Trimming took 0 bases from V and 3 from J, leaving 15 bases between them. Per germline, CDR1 SGHRS and CDR2 YFSETQ. CDR3 size: 17 residues. This CDR3 is CASSLVGSSDHTGELFF. DNA of the CDR3: TGCGCCAGCAGCTTGGTGGGCAGCTCAGATCACACCGGGGAGCTGTTTTTT.

This sequence joins TRBV28 and TRBJ2-3; D call uncertain. The ends were cut back, 2 bases at V and 5 bases at J, with 5 bases in the middle. The CDR3 has 12 amino acids. CDR1 and CDR2 (germline): MDHEN, SYDVKM. In DNA form, the CDR3 reads TGTGCCAGCAGTTTACTAGAAGATACGCAGTATTTT. Its protein product is CASSLLEDTQYF.

The chain uses TRBV7-2 and TRBJ1-1; D unclear. The germline V and J ends were trimmed by 4 bases and 11 bases, with 17 bases remaining between them. In germline, CDR1 is SGHTA, CDR2 FQGNSA. This CDR3 comprises 13 residues. The CDR3 here is CASSSAGEGSAFF. The CDR3 nucleotides read TGTGCCAGCAGCTCGGCTGGGGAGGGCTCGGCTTTCTTT.

V and J are TRBV10-1 and TRBJ1-5; 8 bases fit TRBD1. Losses at the gene ends were 6 bases for V and 0 bases for J; bases not matched to a gene: 4. The CDR3 consists of 15 residues. Germline CDR1 and CDR2: WNHNN and SYGVQD (reference sequence). CDR3 bases: TGCGCCAGCAGATCGACAGGGGATAGCAATCAGCCCCAGCATTTT. Protein: CASRSTGDSNQPQHF.

The gene calls are TRBV19 and TRBJ2-1; perhaps TRBD2 as D (5 bases). V lost 4 bases and J lost 5, with 9 bases in between. The CDR3 extends over 13 amino acids. Germline V gives CDR1 LNHDA, CDR2 SQIVND (reference sequence). The CDR3 reads CASSRTVNNEQFF. The DNA for the CDR3 is TGTGCCAGTAGTAGGACTGTAAACAATGAGCAGTTCTTC. Variable domain in full (rest from reference TRBV19 and TRBJ2-1): DGGITQSPKYLFRKEGQNVTLSCEQNLNHDAMYWYRQDPGQGLRLIYYSQIVNDFQKGDIAEGYSVSREKKESFPLTVTSAQKNPTAFYLCASSRTVNNEQFFGPGTRLTVL.

The chain is built from TRBV10-1 and TRBJ1-2; unclear D gene. Deletions cut 9 bases from V and 6 bases from J, with 23 bases between. The CDR3 contains 15 residues. CDR1 and CDR2 (germline): WNHNN, SYGVQD (reference sequence). The CDR3 DNA sequence: TGCGCCAGTACCCCGTCGCCGCGTCAATTGGATGGCTACACCTTC. Its protein is CASTPSPRQLDGYTF.

This chain connects TRBV29-1 to TRBJ2-3, with 7 bases fitting TRBD2. V lost 3 bases and J lost 4; bases outside the gene matches: 13. The CDR3 length is 16 residues. The germline V gene encodes CDR1 SQVTM and CDR2 ANQGSEA. DNA of the CDR3: TGCAGCGTTGAGGGACCGAGCGGGGTGTTGGCAGATACGCAGTATTTT. This gives the protein CSVEGPSGVLADTQYF.

This clone occurred a few times. The chain recombines TRBV30 with TRBJ1-6; the match to TRBD1 covers 8 bases. The CDR3 covers 14 residues. Germline V gene data show CDR1 as GTSNPN and CDR2 as SVGIG (reference sequence). V lost 1 base, J lost 6 bases, and 2 bases stayed unmatched. CDR3 residues: CAWSEGQVNSPLHF. In DNA form, the CDR3 reads TGTGCCTGGAGTGAGGGACAGGTTAATTCACCCCTCCACTTT.

The gene calls are TRBV19 and TRBJ2-1; 12 positions match TRBD2. The CDR3 is made up of 17 amino acids. J lost 1 base, V lost 5 bases, and 6 bases had no gene match. Germline-derived CDR1 and CDR2 are LNHDA and SQIVND (reference sequence). The CDR3 reads CASSGPSGGASYNEQFF. The CDR3 DNA is TGTGCCAGTAGTGGCCCTAGCGGGGGGGCATCCTACAATGAGCAGTTCTTC.

This clone was seen a few times. The chain couples TRBV29-1 to TRBJ1-1; D is perhaps TRBD1 (6 bases). Germline loops: CDR1 SQVTM, CDR2 ANQGSEA. V lost 7 bases to trimming and J lost 1 base, with 10 bases between them. The CDR3 sequence is 12 residues long. CDR3 nucleotides: TGCAGCGCCCGGACAGCGAACACTGAAGCTTTCTTT. It is translated as CSARTANTEAFF.

The chain recombines TRBV7-2 with TRBJ2-7; D unresolved. CDR1 and CDR2 from the germline V gene are SGHTA and FQGNSA. The CDR3 extends over 12 amino acids. The germline V and J ends were trimmed by 5 bases and 0 bases, with 5 bases remaining between them. CDR3: CASSPNSYEQYF. The CDR3 coding sequence is TGTGCCAGCAGCCCCAACTCCTACGAGCAGTACTTC.

V usage is TRBV27 and J usage is TRBJ2-7; 15 bases align to TRBD2. Looked up from germline, CDR1 is MNHEY and CDR2 is SMNVEV (reference sequence). J lost 7 bases, V lost 6 bases, and 10 bases had no gene match. There are 16 residues in the CDR3. The CDR3 sequence is CASRPSPGLAGGEQYF. CDR3 coding DNA: TGTGCCAGCAGACCAAGTCCGGGACTAGCGGGAGGTGAGCAGTACTTC.

The chain employs TRBV2 and TRBJ1-2; D may be TRBD1 (5 bases). The CDR3 consists of 14 residues. CDR1 and CDR2 (germline): SNHLY, FYNNEI. The V end lost 4 bases, the J end lost 7 bases, and 16 bases lay between the germline ends. DNA for the CDR3: TGTGCCAGCAGTGGTGGGGCAGGGAAGGCTGGCTACACCTTC. Encoded protein: CASSGGAGKAGYTF. Full variable domain (outside the CDR3, taken from reference TRBV2 and TRBJ1-2): EPEVTQTPSHQVTQMGQEVILRCVPISNHLYFYWYRQILGQKVEFLVSFYNNEISEKSEIFDDQFSVERPDGSNFTLKIRSTKLEDSAMYFCASSGGAGKAGYTFGSGTRLTVV.

V gene TRBV19 combines with J gene TRBJ2-6, with 10 positions matching TRBD1. This CDR3 is 14 amino acids long. CDR1 and CDR2 from the germline V gene are LNHDA and SQIVND (reference sequence). Trimming at V came to 8 bases and at J to 5 bases, leaving 3 bases not matched to a gene. This chain's CDR3 is CASGTGDWANVLTF. The CDR3 DNA follows: TGTGCCAGTGGGACAGGGGACTGGGCCAACGTCCTGACTTTC.

The chain carries TRBV5-4 and TRBJ2-6; 8 positions match TRBD1. Germline loops: CDR1 SGHNT, CDR2 YYREEE (reference sequence). The V segment lost 0 bases and the J segment 3 bases; nucleotides outside the gene matches: 11. CDR3 size: 19 residues. The CDR3, as DNA: TGTGCCAGCAGCTTGGAGGTGACAGGGGTTAGAGTTGGGGCCAACGTCCTGACTTTC. It specifies CASSLEVTGVRVGANVLTF.

The V gene is TRBV5-4, the J gene TRBJ2-7, with D perhaps matching TRBD2 (6 bases). This CDR3 has 15 amino acids. Trimming pared 4 bases from V and 3 bases from J, leaving 17 bases between. Germline CDR1 and CDR2: SGHNT and YYREEE (reference sequence). The CDR3: CASSHPGLDLYEQYF. CDR3 DNA: TGTGCCAGCAGCCATCCGGGACTCGACCTCTACGAGCAGTACTTC.

The V gene is TRBV28, the J gene TRBJ1-5; D unresolved. This CDR3 comprises 15 residues. Germline CDR1 is MDHEN and CDR2 is SYDVKM. Trimming stripped 6 bases from V and 2 bases from J, with 14 bases between. CDR3 protein: CASRHGIRGNQPQHF. CDR3 DNA sequence: TGTGCCAGCAGACACGGGATTAGGGGCAATCAGCCCCAGCATTTT.

The rearrangement links TRBV15 to TRBJ2-3; TRBD1 matches at 8 bases. The germline V gene has CDR1 LNHNV and CDR2 YYDKDF (reference sequence). The CDR3 has 15 amino acids. The V and J ends lost 1 base and 2 bases, in that order; junction bases with no gene match: 2. In DNA, the CDR3 is TGTGCCACCAGCAGAGCGACAGGGGTCACAGATACGCAGTATTTT. This sequence encodes CATSRATGVTDTQYF. The variable domain in full, with the rest retrieved from reference TRBV15 and TRBJ2-3, is DAMVIQNPRYQVTQFGKPVTLSCSQTLNHNVMYWYQQKSSQAPKLLFHYYDKDFNNEADTPDNFQSRRPNTSFCFLDIRSPGLGDTAMYLCATSRATGVTDTQYFGPGTRLTVL.